The next 26 T cell receptor beta chains were all read from a single sample in a study of blood T cell repertoires in COVID-19. TCRdb keeps only in-frame clones here, not all; method: immunoSEQ multiplex PCR. The table shows more than 350,000 clones, with around 87% occurring only once. Sequencing was performed on peripheral blood. The receptors were sampled from a woman aged 25-40 years with COVID-19, enrolled during active disease.

V usage is TRBV12-3 or TRBV12-4 and J usage is TRBJ1-3; no firm D call. Trimming removed 3 bases from V and 4 bases from J, with 7 bases in between. The length of the CDR3 is 13 residues. Here the CDR3 DNA reads TGTGCCAGCAGTTTTACATCAGGAAACACCATATATTTT. This codes for CASSFTSGNTIYF.

The chain carries TRBV30 and TRBJ1-5; 7 positions match TRBD1. Germline CDR1 is GTSNPN and CDR2 is SVGIG (reference sequence). The CDR3 runs 14 residues. The junction had 13 bases not matched to a gene; V was cut back by 3 bases and J by 11 bases. The CDR3 coding sequence is TGTGCCTGGAGCGGATACAGGGGACCAAGGTCCCAGCATTTT. Protein product: CAWSGYRGPRSQHF.

The chain employs TRBV5-6 and TRBJ2-3, with a weak D call TRBD2 (7 bases). V lost 4 bases and J 6 bases, leaving 15 bases between the germline ends. Per the germline V gene, CDR1 is SGHDT and CDR2 is YYEEEE. The CDR3 is 14 residues long. CDR3 region: CASSAGARSDTQYF. The CDR3 DNA follows: TGTGCCAGCAGCGCGGGGGCTAGAAGTGATACGCAGTATTTT.

The table lists this clone with a count of one. The chain recombines TRBV14 with TRBJ2-1, with D tentatively TRBD1 (6 bases). The CDR3 is 15 residues long. Trimming took 0 bases from V and 10 from J, leaving 16 bases between them. Per germline, CDR1 SGHDN and CDR2 FVKESK. CDR3: CASSQEGPRGIEQFF. CDR3 DNA: TGTGCCAGCAGCCAAGAGGGCCCAAGGGGGATCGAGCAGTTCTTC.

The chain links TRBV3-1 (or the pseudogene TRBV3-2) to TRBJ1-3; 7 bases are a match to TRBD1. V gave up 5 bases and J gave up 1 base; unmatched junction bases: 8. Germline CDR1 is LGHDT and CDR2 is YNNKEL (reference sequence). The CDR3 covers 16 residues. CDR3 sequence reads: CASSFGQETSGNTIYF. CDR3 bases: TGTGCCAGCAGCTTCGGACAGGAGACATCTGGAAACACCATATATTTT.

The chain uses TRBV4-1 and TRBJ1-2; D remains unclear. Per germline, CDR1 MGHRA and CDR2 YSYEKL. V shed 0 bases and J shed 1 base, with 6 bases lying between them. The CDR3 extends over 14 amino acids. The CDR3 DNA is TGCGCCAGCAGCCAAGAATCCCGTAACTATGGCTACACCTTC. It yields the protein CASSQESRNYGYTF.

V and J are TRBV11-2 and TRBJ1-1; TRBD1 might be the D (6 bases). Per the germline V gene, CDR1 is SGHAT and CDR2 is FQNNGV. CDR3 length equals 15 residues. Trimming removed 3 bases at V and 0 bases at J, with 11 bases between. Here the CDR3 reads CASSFRGSMNTEAFF. CDR3 nucleotide sequence: TGTGCCAGCAGCTTTAGGGGGAGTATGAACACTGAAGCTTTCTTT.

This clone was seen a handful of times. This chain links TRBV6-1 with TRBJ2-3, with 7 bases lining up with TRBD1. V shed 0 bases, J shed 1 base, and the junction held 10 bases outside the gene matches. Germline V gene lookup returns CDR1 MNHNS and CDR2 SASEGT. The CDR3 has 18 amino acids. In DNA form, the CDR3 reads TGTGCCAGCAGTGAAGCGCGACTCGGAACAGGGGGCACAGATACGCAGTATTTT. Encoded protein: CASSEARLGTGGTDTQYF.

The V gene is TRBV4-1, the J gene TRBJ2-7, with D tentatively TRBD1 (6 bases). V was trimmed by 4 bases and J by 4 bases, leaving 14 bases between them. The CDR3 spans 14 residues. Germline V gene lookup returns CDR1 MGHRA and CDR2 YSYEKL. CDR3 sequence reads: CASSPGQKSYEQYF. CDR3 sequence (DNA): TGCGCCAGCAGCCCAGGACAGAAAAGTTACGAGCAGTACTTC.

V gene TRBV18 combines with J gene TRBJ1-1, with D maybe TRBD1 (6 bases). V was cut by 3 bases and J by 1 base, with 12 bases left in between. CDR1 is KGHSH and CDR2 is LQKENI in the germline V gene. CDR3 length: 15 residues. The CDR3 coding sequence is TGTGCCAGCTCACCCCAGCAGGGGACGAACACTGAAGCTTTCTTT. Translation gives CASSPQQGTNTEAFF.

This rearrangement joins TRBV4-3 to TRBJ1-2, with D possibly being TRBD1 (5 bases). V dropped 0 bases and J dropped 4 bases, with 12 bases sitting between them. Germline CDR1 is LGHNA and CDR2 is YSLEER. This CDR3 spans 15 amino acids. CDR3 in amino acids: CASSQDQDRVYGYTF. The CDR3 bases are TGCGCCAGCAGCCAAGATCAAGACAGAGTCTATGGCTACACCTTC.

The chain recombines TRBV2 with TRBJ2-5; tentative D call: TRBD2 (6 bases). V was pared by 3 bases and J by 5 bases, with 13 bases between. The CDR3 runs to 14 residues. Germline V CDR1 and CDR2: SNHLY, FYNNEI. The CDR3 sequence is CASSEGREGETQYF. CDR3 sequence (DNA): TGTGCCAGCAGTGAGGGGCGGGAAGGCGAGACCCAGTACTTC. The full variable domain, rest sourced from reference TRBV2 and TRBJ2-5, is EPEVTQTPSHQVTQMGQEVILRCVPISNHLYFYWYRQILGQKVEFLVSFYNNEISEKSEIFDDQFSVERPDGSNFTLKIRSTKLEDSAMYFCASSEGREGETQYFGPGTRLLVL.

This rearrangement joins TRBV15 to TRBJ1-1; D call uncertain. The germline V and J ends were trimmed by 6 bases and 3 bases, with 17 bases remaining between them. Germline V gene data show CDR1 as LNHNV and CDR2 as YYDKDF (reference sequence). The CDR3 is 15 residues long. CDR3 sequence (DNA): TGTGCCACCAGAACCGGCGCGGGATTAGACACTGAAGCTTTCTTT. It specifies CATRTGAGLDTEAFF.

V and J are TRBV6-1 and TRBJ2-5; D is ambiguous. Germline loops: CDR1 MNHNS, CDR2 SASEGT. This CDR3 region has 15 residues. V was clipped by 0 bases and J by 5 bases, with 13 bases between them. The DNA for the CDR3 is TGTGCCAGCAGTGAAGCGCTTCGGAGCCCGGAGACCCAGTACTTC. This gives the protein CASSEALRSPETQYF.

J is TRBJ1-1 and V is TRBV19; D is unresolved. Germline V gene sequence: CDR1 LNHDA, CDR2 SQIVND (reference sequence). CDR3 size: 12 residues. With 3 bases removed from V and 5 bases from J, the gap between germline ends came to 7 bases. The CDR3 here is CASSMARTEAFF. CDR3 in DNA: TGTGCCAGTAGTATGGCGAGGACTGAAGCTTTCTTT.

The chain carries TRBV5-6 and TRBJ2-1; 9 nucleotides align to TRBD1. Germline V gene sequence: CDR1 SGHDT, CDR2 YYEEEE. V was pared by 5 bases and J by 0 bases, with 9 bases of the junction left unmatched. This CDR3 has 17 residues. The CDR3 DNA sequence: TGTGCCAGCAGAGGGACAGGGCGGGGAAGCTCCTACAATGAGCAGTTCTTC. Its protein product is CASRGTGRGSSYNEQFF.

This chain connects TRBV23-1 to TRBJ2-7, with a possible D match to TRBD2 (6 bases). TRBV23-1 falls under the ORF class, with uncertain function. The CDR3 loop spans 14 amino acids. Trimming took off 2 bases at V and 4 bases at J, with 12 bases between the two ends. DNA of the CDR3: TGCGCCAGCAGTCAAGAGGGCCGGGGGTACGAGCAGTACTTC. Translating it yields CASSQEGRGYEQYF.

The genes are TRBV28 and TRBJ2-5, with 9 bases aligning to TRBD1. V lost 6 bases to trimming and J lost 3 bases; unmatched junction nucleotides: 5. Germline V CDR1 and CDR2: MDHEN, SYDVKM. The CDR3 runs 14 residues. In DNA, the CDR3 is TGTGCCAGCAGAACCGGGACAGGGAAAGAGACCCAGTACTTC. This gives the protein CASRTGTGKETQYF.

The rearrangement joins TRBV6-5 to TRBJ1-4; no clear D. The V gene lost 0 bases and the J gene lost 4 bases, with 12 bases spanning the gap. CDR3 length: 16 residues. The germline V gene encodes CDR1 MNHEY and CDR2 SVGAGI. The CDR3 loop is CASSYSWSSRNEKLFF. The CDR3, as DNA: TGTGCCAGCAGTTACTCGTGGAGCAGCCGTAATGAAAAACTGTTTTTT.

The chain employs TRBV18 and TRBJ2-2, with D perhaps TRBD2 (5 bases). The germline V gene has CDR1 KGHSH and CDR2 LQKENI. V was clipped by 4 bases and J by 6 bases, with 12 bases between them. CDR3 length: 14 residues. Here the CDR3 DNA reads TGTGCCAGCTCACTATTGGACTTACCCGGGGAGCTGTTTTTT. It yields the protein CASSLLDLPGELFF.

This clone was seen just once. The CDR3 sequence: CASSLVRGTLRDNEQFF. For the CDR3, the DNA is TGTGCCAGCAGCTTAGTTAGGGGGACCTTGAGAGACAATGAGCAGTTCTTC. J is TRBJ2-1 and V is TRBV7-9, with D possibly matching TRBD1 (6 bases). CDR1 SEHNR and CDR2 FQNEAQ come from the germline V gene (reference sequence). This CDR3 is 17 amino acids long. The ends were cut back, 1 base at V and 5 bases at J, with 18 bases in the middle.

The CDR3 reads CASSEQAYEQYF. The DNA of the CDR3 is TGTGCCAGCAGTGAACAGGCCTACGAGCAGTACTTC. J is TRBJ2-7 and V is TRBV6-1; no reliable D call. V lost 2 bases and J 2 bases, leaving 4 bases between the germline ends. The CDR3 is made up of 12 amino acids. The germline CDR1 and CDR2 sequences are MNHNS and SASEGT.

The J gene is TRBJ2-6, the V gene TRBV19; 7 bases are shared with TRBD2. J lost 4 bases, V lost 3 bases, and 9 bases had no gene match. CDR3 length equals 17 residues. In germline, CDR1 is LNHDA, CDR2 SQIVND (reference sequence). The CDR3 nucleotides read TGTGCCAGTAGTATTCGTGTAGGGAGGGTCGGGGCCAACGTCCTGACTTTC. It encodes CASSIRVGRVGANVLTF.

This chain uses TRBV10-2 with TRBJ2-7; the D is unclear. This CDR3 has 14 residues. Germline V gene sequence: CDR1 WSHSY, CDR2 SAAADI. With 6 bases removed from V and 3 bases from J, the gap between germline ends came to 15 bases. The CDR3 protein is CASRTPSPLYEQYF. The DNA for the CDR3 is TGCGCCAGCAGGACTCCGTCTCCTCTCTACGAGCAGTACTTC.

The chain recombines TRBV2 with TRBJ1-1, with D perhaps TRBD1 (5 bases). Germline CDR1 SNHLY, CDR2 FYNNEI. V lost 2 bases and J lost 2, with 9 bases in between. This CDR3 region has 14 residues. The CDR3 sequence is CASSEQGLNTEAFF. The CDR3 DNA sequence: TGTGCCAGCAGTGAACAGGGCCTCAACACTGAAGCTTTCTTT.

The chain uses TRBV7-9 and TRBJ1-2; D gene unclear. V was clipped by 0 bases and J by 6 bases, with 5 bases between them. Germline assignment: CDR1 SEHNR and CDR2 FQNEAQ (reference sequence). The CDR3 runs 12 residues. For the CDR3, the DNA is TGTGCCAGCAGCTTAGCGGGCAATGGCTACACCTTC. It is translated as CASSLAGNGYTF.